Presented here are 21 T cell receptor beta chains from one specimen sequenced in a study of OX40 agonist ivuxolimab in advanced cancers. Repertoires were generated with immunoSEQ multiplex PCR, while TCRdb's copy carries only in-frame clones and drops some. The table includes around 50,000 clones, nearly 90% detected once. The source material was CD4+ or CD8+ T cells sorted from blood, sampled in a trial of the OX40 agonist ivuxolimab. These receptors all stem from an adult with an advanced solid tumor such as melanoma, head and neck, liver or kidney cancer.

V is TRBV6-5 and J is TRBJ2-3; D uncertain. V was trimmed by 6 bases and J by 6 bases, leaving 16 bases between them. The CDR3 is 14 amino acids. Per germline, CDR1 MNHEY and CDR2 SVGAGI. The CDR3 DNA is TGTGCCAGCAGGACACAATACATGGGGGATACGCAGTATTTT. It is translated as CASRTQYMGDTQYF.

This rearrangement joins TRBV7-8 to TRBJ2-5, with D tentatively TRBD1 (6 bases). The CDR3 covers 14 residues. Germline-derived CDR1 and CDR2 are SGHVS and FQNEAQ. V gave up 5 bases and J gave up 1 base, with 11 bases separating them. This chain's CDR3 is CASSPVGGQETQYF. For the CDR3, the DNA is TGTGCCAGCAGCCCGGTAGGGGGCCAAGAGACCCAGTACTTC.

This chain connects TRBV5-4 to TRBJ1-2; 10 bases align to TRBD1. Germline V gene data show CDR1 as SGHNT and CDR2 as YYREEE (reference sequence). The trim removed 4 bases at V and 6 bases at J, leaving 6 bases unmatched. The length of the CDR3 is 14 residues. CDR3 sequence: CASSLRGTGDGYTF. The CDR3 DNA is TGTGCCAGCAGCCTGAGGGGGACAGGGGATGGCTACACCTTC.

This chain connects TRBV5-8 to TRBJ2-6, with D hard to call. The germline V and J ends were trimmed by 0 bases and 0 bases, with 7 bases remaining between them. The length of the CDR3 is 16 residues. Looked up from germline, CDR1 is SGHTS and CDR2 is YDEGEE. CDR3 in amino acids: CASSLAMGSGANVLTF. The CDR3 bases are TGTGCCAGCAGCTTGGCGATGGGCTCTGGGGCCAACGTCCTGACTTTC. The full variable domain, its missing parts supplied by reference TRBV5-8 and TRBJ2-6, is EAGVTQSPTHLIKTRGQQATLRCSPISGHTSVYWYQQALGLGLQFLLWYDEGEERNRGNFPPRFSGRQFPNYSSELNVNALELEDSALYLCASSLAMGSGANVLTFGAGSRLTVL.

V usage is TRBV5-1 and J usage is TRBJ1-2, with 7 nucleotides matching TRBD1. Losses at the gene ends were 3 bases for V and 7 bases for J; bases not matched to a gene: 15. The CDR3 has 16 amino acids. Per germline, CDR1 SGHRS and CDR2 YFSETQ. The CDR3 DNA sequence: TGCGCCAGCAGCTGGGGTGGCGGACAGGACCACGGTGGCTACACCTTC. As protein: CASSWGGGQDHGGYTF.

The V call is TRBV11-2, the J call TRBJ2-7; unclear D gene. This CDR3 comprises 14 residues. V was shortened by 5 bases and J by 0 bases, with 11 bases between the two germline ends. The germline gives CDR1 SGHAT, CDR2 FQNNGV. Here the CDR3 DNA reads TGTGCCAGCAGCGCCGACTTGAGCTCCTACGAGCAGTACTTC. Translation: CASSADLSSYEQYF. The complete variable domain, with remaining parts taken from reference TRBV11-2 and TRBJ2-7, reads EAGVAQSPRYKIIEKRQSVAFWCNPISGHATLYWYQQILGQGPKLLIQFQNNGVVDDSQLPKDRFSAERLKGVDSTLKIQPAKLEDSAVYLCASSADLSSYEQYFGPGTRLTVT.

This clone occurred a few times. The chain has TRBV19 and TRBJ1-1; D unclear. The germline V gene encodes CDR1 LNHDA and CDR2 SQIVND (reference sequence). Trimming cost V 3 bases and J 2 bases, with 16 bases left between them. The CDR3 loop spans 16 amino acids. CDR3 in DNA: TGTGCCAGTAGTATTCTCTTCGGCCAGAAAAACACTGAAGCTTTCTTT. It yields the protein CASSILFGQKNTEAFF.

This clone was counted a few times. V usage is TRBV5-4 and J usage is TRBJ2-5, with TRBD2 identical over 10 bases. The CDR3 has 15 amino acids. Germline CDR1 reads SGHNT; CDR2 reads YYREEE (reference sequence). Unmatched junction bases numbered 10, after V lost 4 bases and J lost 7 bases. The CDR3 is CASSELSGRGGTQYF. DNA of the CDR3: TGTGCCAGCAGCGAATTAAGCGGGAGGGGGGGGACCCAGTACTTC. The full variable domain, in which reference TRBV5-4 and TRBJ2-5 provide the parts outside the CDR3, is ETGVTQSPTHLIKTRGQQVTLRCSSQSGHNTVSWYQQALGQGPQFIFQYYREEENGRGNFPPRFSGLQFPNYSSELNVNALELDDSALYLCASSELSGRGGTQYFGPGTRLLVL.

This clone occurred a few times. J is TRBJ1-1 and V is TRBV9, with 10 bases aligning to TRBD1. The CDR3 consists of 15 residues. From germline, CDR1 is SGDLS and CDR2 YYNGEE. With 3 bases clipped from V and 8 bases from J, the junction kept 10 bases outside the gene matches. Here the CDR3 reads CASSARQGASSEAFF. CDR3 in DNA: TGTGCCAGCAGCGCCCGACAGGGGGCGTCTTCAGAAGCTTTCTTT. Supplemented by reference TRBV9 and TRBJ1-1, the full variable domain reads DSGVTQTPKHLITATGQRVTLRCSPRSGDLSVYWYQQSLDQGLQFLIQYYNGEERAKGNILERFSAQQFPDLHSELNLSSLELGDSALYFCASSARQGASSEAFFGQGTRLTVV.

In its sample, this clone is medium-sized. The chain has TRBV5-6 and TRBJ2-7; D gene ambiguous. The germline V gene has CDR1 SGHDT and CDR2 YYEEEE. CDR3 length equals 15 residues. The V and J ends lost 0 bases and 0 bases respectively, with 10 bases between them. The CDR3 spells CASSLVELTSYEQYF. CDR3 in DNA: TGTGCCAGCAGCTTGGTAGAGTTAACCTCCTACGAGCAGTACTTC.

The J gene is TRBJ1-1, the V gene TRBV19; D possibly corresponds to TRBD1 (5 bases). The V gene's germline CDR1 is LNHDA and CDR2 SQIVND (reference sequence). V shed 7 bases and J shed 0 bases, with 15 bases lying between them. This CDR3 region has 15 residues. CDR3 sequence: CASTDHRSMNTEAFF. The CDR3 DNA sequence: TGTGCCAGTACCGACCACAGGTCCATGAACACTGAAGCTTTCTTT.

CDR3 DNA sequence: TGCGCCAGCAGCTTGGTGACGGGATGGGACACCGGGGAGCTGTTTTTT. This gives the protein CASSLVTGWDTGELFF. The chain combines TRBV5-1 with TRBJ2-2, with D tentatively TRBD2 (5 bases). The CDR3 sequence is 16 residues long. With 0 bases removed from V and 3 bases from J, the gap between germline ends came to 12 bases. CDR1 SGHRS and CDR2 YFSETQ come from the germline V gene.

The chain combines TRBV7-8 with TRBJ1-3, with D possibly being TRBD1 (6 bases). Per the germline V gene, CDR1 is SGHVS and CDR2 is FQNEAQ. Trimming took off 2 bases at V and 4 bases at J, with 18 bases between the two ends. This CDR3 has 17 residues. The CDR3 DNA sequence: TGTGCCAGCAGCTTAATAGGGCCAGGGGCGGCAGGAAACACCATATATTTT. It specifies CASSLIGPGAAGNTIYF.

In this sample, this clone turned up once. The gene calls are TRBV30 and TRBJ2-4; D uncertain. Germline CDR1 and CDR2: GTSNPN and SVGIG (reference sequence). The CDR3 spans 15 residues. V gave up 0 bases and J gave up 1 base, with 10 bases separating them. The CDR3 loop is CAWSVGSYAKNIQYF. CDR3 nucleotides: TGTGCCTGGAGTGTAGGGTCCTACGCCAAAAACATTCAGTACTTC.

As DNA, the CDR3 is TGTGCCAGCAGCTTAGCGGCGGCTAGCGGGGCGTACAATGAGCAGTTCTTC. Its protein product is CASSLAAASGAYNEQFF. The chain recombines TRBV7-6 with TRBJ2-1; 9 positions match TRBD2. The germline CDR1 and CDR2 sequences are SGHVS and FNYEAQ. The junction had 7 bases not matched to a gene; V was cut back by 0 bases and J by 4 bases. This CDR3 spans 17 amino acids.

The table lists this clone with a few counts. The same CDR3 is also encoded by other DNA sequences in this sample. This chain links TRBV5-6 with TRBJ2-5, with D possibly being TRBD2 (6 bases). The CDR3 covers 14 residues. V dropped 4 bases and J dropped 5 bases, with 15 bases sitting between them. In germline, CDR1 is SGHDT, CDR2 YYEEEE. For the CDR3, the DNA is TGTGCCAGCAGCCTGATGGGACTCCAGGAGACCCAGTACTTC. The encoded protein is CASSLMGLQETQYF.

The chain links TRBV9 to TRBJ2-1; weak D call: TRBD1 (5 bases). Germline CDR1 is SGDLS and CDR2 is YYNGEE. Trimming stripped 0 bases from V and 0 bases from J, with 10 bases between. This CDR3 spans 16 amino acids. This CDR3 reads CASSVVDRSSYNEQFF. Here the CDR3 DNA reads TGTGCCAGCAGCGTAGTTGACAGAAGCTCCTACAATGAGCAGTTCTTC. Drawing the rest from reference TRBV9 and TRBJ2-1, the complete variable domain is DSGVTQTPKHLITATGQRVTLRCSPRSGDLSVYWYQQSLDQGLQFLIQYYNGEERAKGNILERFSAQQFPDLHSELNLSSLELGDSALYFCASSVVDRSSYNEQFFGPGTRLTVL.

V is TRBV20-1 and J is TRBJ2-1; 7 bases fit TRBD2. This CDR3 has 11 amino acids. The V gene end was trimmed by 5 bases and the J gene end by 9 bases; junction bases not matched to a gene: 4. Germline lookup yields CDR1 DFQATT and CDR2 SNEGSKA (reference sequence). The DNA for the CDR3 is TGCAGTGCTCTACTAGCGCTTGAGCAGTTCTTC. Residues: CSALLALEQFF.

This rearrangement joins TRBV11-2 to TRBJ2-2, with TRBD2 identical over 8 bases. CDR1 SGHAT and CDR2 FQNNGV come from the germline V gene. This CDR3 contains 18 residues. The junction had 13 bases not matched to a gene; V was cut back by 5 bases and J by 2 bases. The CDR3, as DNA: TGTGCCAGCAGCCACCGGGGGGGCAGGGTAATTAACACCGGGGAGCTGTTTTTT. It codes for CASSHRGGRVINTGELFF.

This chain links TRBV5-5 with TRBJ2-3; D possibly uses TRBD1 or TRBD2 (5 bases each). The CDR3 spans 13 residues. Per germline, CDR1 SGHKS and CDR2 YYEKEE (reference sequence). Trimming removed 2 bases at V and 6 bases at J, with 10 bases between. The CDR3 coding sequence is TGTGCCAGCAGCTTTCGGGGCGGGGATACGCAGTATTTT. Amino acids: CASSFRGGDTQYF.

The CDR3 sequence: CASSSRAGTGWYEQYF. The CDR3 DNA reads TGTGCCAGCAGCTCACGCGCCGGGACAGGGTGGTACGAGCAGTACTTC. The V gene is TRBV7-8, the J gene TRBJ2-7, with 9 nucleotides matching TRBD1. V lost 4 bases to trimming and J lost 4 bases; unmatched junction nucleotides: 11. The germline V gene has CDR1 SGHVS and CDR2 FQNEAQ. CDR3 length equals 16 residues.